This T cell receptor (beta chain) was identified in a study of PD-L1 blockade in urothelial cancer. Study summary: Blood yielded a median of approximately 130,000 T cells per sample.

Every PCR received spiked-in synthetic TCR analog templates. Assay used: immunoSEQ multiplex PCR; TCRdb lists only in-frame clones, some missing. Among roughly 40,000 clones listed, 75% to 95% were seen once. Note on this clone: Its target is not known.

Time point given: peripheral blood 6 weeks after treatment start. A total of 1 to 8 samples per patient were collected pretreatment and on-treatment. Study-wide findings and caveats: A pretreatment blood TCR clonality that fell below the median predicted better progression-free and overall survival.

The CDR3 spans 13 residues. Per germline, CDR1 LNHDA and CDR2 SQIVND (reference sequence). V was clipped by 6 bases and J by 5 bases, with 13 bases between them. This TCR derives from a man between 65 and 79 years old with urothelial cancer. The chain carries TRBV19 and TRBJ1-2; unclear D gene. The sample here was PBMCs, taken around atezolizumab (anti-PD-L1) treatment. The DNA for the CDR3 is TGTGCCAGTAGCACCACGGTTTATTATGGCTACACCTTC. This codes for CASSTTVYYGYTF. Full variable domain (missing parts from reference TRBV19 and TRBJ1-2): DGGITQSPKYLFRKEGQNVTLSCEQNLNHDAMYWYRQDPGQGLRLIYYSQIVNDFQKGDIAEGYSVSREKKESFPLTVTSAQKNPTAFYLCASSTTVYYGYTFGSGTRLTVV.